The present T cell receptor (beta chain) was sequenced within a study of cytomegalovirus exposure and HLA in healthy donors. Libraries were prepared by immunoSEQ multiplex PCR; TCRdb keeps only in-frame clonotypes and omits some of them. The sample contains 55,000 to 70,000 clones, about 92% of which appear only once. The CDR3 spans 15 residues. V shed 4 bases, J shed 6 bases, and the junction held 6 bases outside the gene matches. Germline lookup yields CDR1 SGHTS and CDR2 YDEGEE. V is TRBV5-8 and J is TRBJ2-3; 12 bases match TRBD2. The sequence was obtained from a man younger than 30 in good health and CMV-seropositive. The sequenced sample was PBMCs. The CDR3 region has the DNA TGTGCCAGCAGCCCTAGCGGGAGGGCCACCGATACGCAGTATTTT. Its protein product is CASSPSGRATDTQYF.